This T cell receptor beta chain was recorded in a study of graft-versus-host responses after intestinal transplantation. About the research overall: Recipients across the board were started on anti-thymocyte globulin induction, then kept on tacrolimus and steroids for approximately three years.

Regarding the study as a whole: Within the allografts of patients who had graft-donor T cell macrochimerism, graft-versus-host to host-versus-graft clonal ratios were high.

Germline CDR1 is SGDLS and CDR2 is YYNGEE. The CDR3 loop spans 17 amino acids. Trimming removed 3 bases at V and 1 base at J, with 16 bases between. Here immunoSEQ multiplex PCR was the method, and the copy in TCRdb shows in-frame clones only, minus some. The sample has 84,000 or so clones; over 85% are singletons. Details on this clone: The antigen remains unidentified.

The chain uses TRBV9 and TRBJ2-2; D is perhaps TRBD1 (5 bases). The specimen comprised unstimulated CD8+ T cells sorted from spleen or lymph node cells, sampled before transplant. The source of this sequence is a human donor who was the organ donor for an intestinal transplant. The CDR3 coding sequence is TGTGCCAGCAGCGACAAGGGGTTAATCTTGAACACCGGGGAGCTGTTTTTT. The encoded protein is CASSDKGLILNTGELFF.